Below, 7 T cell receptor beta chains from the same sample are listed, as sequenced in a study of shared clonotypes between healthy human individuals. Assay used: immunoSEQ multiplex PCR; TCRdb lists only in-frame clones, some missing. The sample carries a few hundred thousand clones, around 86% recorded once. What was sequenced was memory CD8+ T cells sorted from blood. Subset specified: CD45RO+ cells pooled with CCR7-negative TemRA cells. The receptors were gathered from a man between 18 and 29 years old in good health.

The chain joins TRBV6-5 to TRBJ2-5; 11 nucleotides align to TRBD2. The CDR3 is made up of 16 amino acids. Germline V lookup: CDR1 MNHEY, CDR2 SVGAGI. The V and J ends lost 6 bases and 6 bases, in that order; junction bases with no gene match: 12. The CDR3 loop is CASRYRLAGRIKTQYF. The CDR3 bases are TGTGCCAGCAGATACCGACTAGCGGGGAGGATAAAGACCCAGTACTTC.

This chain links TRBV11-2 with TRBJ2-1; the match to TRBD1 covers 11 bases. This CDR3 comprises 16 residues. CDR1 SGHAT and CDR2 FQNNGV come from the germline V gene. The trim removed 5 bases at V and 6 bases at J, leaving 9 bases unmatched. CDR3: CASSVGQGALGNEQFF. DNA for the CDR3: TGTGCCAGCAGCGTAGGACAGGGGGCTTTGGGCAATGAGCAGTTCTTC.

This chain links TRBV11-3 with TRBJ2-1; D is perhaps TRBD1 or TRBD2 (5 bases each). Germline loops: CDR1 SGHNT, CDR2 YENEEA. With 5 bases removed from V and 3 bases from J, the gap between germline ends came to 11 bases. CDR3 length: 14 residues. CDR3 sequence reads: CASSLRGSYNEQFF. The CDR3 DNA sequence: TGTGCCAGCAGCCTCCGGGGCAGCTACAATGAGCAGTTCTTC.

V gene TRBV18 combines with J gene TRBJ1-2; TRBD1 might be the D (5 bases). V was cut by 4 bases and J by 7 bases, with 10 bases left in between. The germline gives CDR1 KGHSH, CDR2 LQKENI. The CDR3 length is 12 residues. Here the CDR3 reads CASSQSGFGYTF. CDR3 in DNA: TGTGCCAGCTCACAATCAGGGTTTGGCTACACCTTC.

Only one count was recorded for this clone. This chain joins TRBV6-5 and TRBJ2-7, with 7 bases matching TRBD1. The length of the CDR3 is 15 residues. The V gene's germline CDR1 is MNHEY and CDR2 SVGAGI. The V segment lost 0 bases and the J segment 1 base; nucleotides outside the gene matches: 3. This CDR3 reads CASSYSPDRSYEQYF. CDR3 coding DNA: TGTGCCAGCAGTTACTCCCCGGACAGGTCCTACGAGCAGTACTTC.

The chain is built from TRBV6-5 and TRBJ2-5; 9 bases map to TRBD1. Germline lookup yields CDR1 MNHEY and CDR2 SVGAGI. The trim removed 4 bases at V and 2 bases at J, leaving 5 bases unmatched. The CDR3 is 15 residues long. The CDR3 here is CASSLGQGEQETQYF. For the CDR3, the DNA is TGTGCCAGCAGTTTGGGACAGGGTGAACAAGAGACCCAGTACTTC.

The chain combines TRBV30 with TRBJ1-2, with D possibly TRBD1 on 5 matching bases. CDR1 GTSNPN and CDR2 SVGIG come from the germline V gene (reference sequence). The CDR3 runs 15 residues. V lost 2 bases and J lost 5, with 18 bases in between. The CDR3 is CAWSRRDGKKYGYTF. CDR3 sequence (DNA): TGTGCCTGGAGTCGCCGGGACGGGAAGAAATATGGCTACACCTTC.